Listed here is a single T cell receptor (beta chain). The antigen is unknown. This sample was taken from a study of PD-L1 blockade in urothelial cancer. About the research overall: At some point between 2014 and 2016 therapy began: atezolizumab 1,200 mg intravenously every 3 weeks. Of prior chemotherapy regimens, patients had received between 0 and 3.

Regarding the study as a whole: Tumor-associated clones in blood expanded more at 3 weeks in durable-benefit patients.

Sequencing was performed with immunoSEQ multiplex PCR; in TCRdb, only in-frame clones are kept and a portion is missing. This sample has 95,000 or so clones, with about nine tenths found just once. Noted time point: pretreatment peripheral blood. Locally advanced or metastatic urothelial carcinoma was diagnosed in the patients. The V gene's germline CDR1 is MNHEY and CDR2 SVGAGI. Trimming at V came to 7 bases and at J to 8 bases, leaving 12 bases not matched to a gene. CDR3 length equals 15 residues. V gene TRBV6-5 combines with J gene TRBJ2-1; 9 nucleotides match TRBD1. This sample comprised PBMCs, obtained around atezolizumab (anti-PD-L1) treatment. This sequence was found in a man in his fifties or sixties with urothelial cancer. The CDR3 reads CASTSPGTGMDEQFF. CDR3 coding DNA: TGTGCCAGCACCTCCCCTGGGACAGGGATGGATGAGCAGTTCTTC.